Sequencing of this T cell receptor beta chain was carried out in a study of T cells in Graves' hyperthyroidism and ophthalmopathy. The wider study: Pretreatment peripheral blood was obtained at initial diagnosis.

There are 12 residues in the CDR3. With 3 bases removed from V and 8 bases from J, the gap between germline ends came to 7 bases. Those with hyperthyroidism were 18 to 65 years old, newly diagnosed, and ill for under 2 months. This clonotype was detected only a few times. There were TCR beta CDR3 regions amplified from RNA transcripts. HTBI primers drove first-round RT-PCR of the TCR CDR3. TCRdb re-analysed the multiplex PCR reads in MiXCR, keeping a single row per CDR3 protein. The sample includes 750,000 to 900,000 distinct CDR3 sequences, about two fifths of them seen just once. The clonotype originates from a young man with Graves' hyperthyroidism. This chain connects TRBV12-3 or TRBV12-4 to TRBJ2-2, with no clear D. The sequenced material came from blood. The CDR3 DNA is TGTGCCAGCAGTTTTAGTATAGGGGAGCTGTTTTTT. This gives the protein CASSFSIGELFF.